The 22 T cell receptor beta chains listed next were all sequenced from one sample in a study of blood T cells in healthy people across ages. Alongside a J-beta primer mix, a sample-barcoded 5' primer served in a second PCR lasting about 7 to 12 cycles. TCRdb passed the 5' RACE reads through MiXCR, listing each CDR3 protein once. Among hundreds of thousands of distinct CDR3 sequences listed, about 30% were seen once. The sample was blood. All receptors come from a woman aged 80 or over in good health.

Concerning this clonotype itself: A much bigger clone sits one base away, suggesting this may be a read error. The chain uses TRBV7-9 and TRBJ2-7; no clear D. CDR3 length: 16 residues. The V end lost 3 bases, the J end lost 0 bases, and 15 bases lay between the germline ends. CDR1 and CDR2 (germline): SEHNR, FQNEAQ (reference sequence). As DNA, the CDR3 is TGTGCCAGCAGCTTTGGGGTCAATTACAACTCCTACGAGCAGTACTTC. It encodes CASSFGVNYNSYEQYF. The full variable domain, its missing parts supplied by reference TRBV7-9 and TRBJ2-7, is DTGVSQNPRHKITKRGQNVTFRCDPISEHNRLYWYRQTLGQGPEFLTYFQNEAQLEKSRLLSDRFSAERPKGSFSTLEIQRTEQGDSAMYLCASSFGVNYNSYEQYFGPGTRLTVT.

The rearrangement links TRBV4-1 to TRBJ2-2, with 11 nucleotides matching TRBD2. Germline V lookup: CDR1 MGHRA, CDR2 YSYEKL. With 1 base clipped from V and 2 bases from J, the junction kept 12 bases outside the gene matches. The CDR3 contains 20 residues. The CDR3 DNA reads as TGCGCCAGCAGCCAAGGGTCTAGCGGGGGGAGAAGAGGAAACACCGGGGAGCTGTTTTTT. Protein: CASSQGSSGGRRGNTGELFF.

This chain joins TRBV28 and TRBJ2-3, with 7 bases identical to TRBD2. Germline V CDR1 and CDR2: MDHEN, SYDVKM. The V and J ends lost 10 bases and 1 base, in that order; junction bases with no gene match: 11. The CDR3 is 15 amino acids. The DNA for the CDR3 is TGTGCCACCGCCGGGAGCGGGGACCGCACAGATACGCAGTATTTT. Residues: CATAGSGDRTDTQYF.

This chain uses TRBV13 with TRBJ2-7, with TRBD1 identical over 8 bases. With V trimmed by 5 bases and J by 6 bases, 6 bases remained unmatched. This CDR3 spans 13 amino acids. The germline CDR1 and CDR2 sequences are PRHDT and FYEKMQ (reference sequence). CDR3 protein: CASSPGDRSEQYF. CDR3 nucleotides: TGTGCCAGCAGCCCAGGGGACAGGAGCGAGCAGTACTTC. Based on the CDR3 plus reference TRBV13 and TRBJ2-7, the full variable domain is AAGVIQSPRHLIKEKRETATLKCYPIPRHDTVYWYQQGPGQDPQFLISFYEKMQSDKGSIPDRFSAQQFSDYHSELNMSSLELGDSALYFCASSPGDRSEQYFGPGTRLTVT.

As concerns this clonotype: The junction differs from germline at one of its ends, possibly a read error. The CDR3 reads CARSGGGSSTDTQYF. The CDR3 DNA is TGTGCCCGGAGTGGGGGCGGGTCTAGCACAGATACGCAGTATTTT. The rearrangement links TRBV30 to TRBJ2-3; D perhaps matches TRBD1 (6 bases). The CDR3 runs to 15 residues. The V gene's germline CDR1 is GTSNPN and CDR2 SVGIG (reference sequence).

This clonotype was seen repeatedly, ten times or more. The chain employs TRBV9 and TRBJ1-1; D remains ambiguous. V was trimmed by 2 bases and J by 4 bases, leaving 12 bases between them. Per germline, CDR1 SGDLS and CDR2 YYNGEE. The CDR3 contains 14 residues. The CDR3 here is CASSVLRVGTEAFF. CDR3 nucleotide sequence: TGTGCCAGCAGCGTTCTAAGGGTGGGCACTGAAGCTTTCTTT. Looking up the rest from reference TRBV9 and TRBJ1-1 gives the full variable domain: DSGVTQTPKHLITATGQRVTLRCSPRSGDLSVYWYQQSLDQGLQFLIQYYNGEERAKGNILERFSAQQFPDLHSELNLSSLELGDSALYFCASSVLRVGTEAFFGQGTRLTVV.

The genes are TRBV18 and TRBJ1-5; 7 bases align to TRBD1. V shed 6 bases and J 6 bases; nucleotides not matched to a gene: 8. The germline V gene has CDR1 KGHSH and CDR2 LQKENI. This CDR3 has 14 residues. The CDR3 coding sequence is TGTGCCAGCTCCGCGGAGAGGGGGCTTCAGCCCCAGCATTTT. This gives the protein CASSAERGLQPQHF.

The chain links TRBV7-2 to TRBJ1-5; TRBD1 is a possible D gene (5 bases). The CDR3 length is 15 residues. Trimming removed 1 base from V and 4 bases from J, with 11 bases in between. Germline assignment: CDR1 SGHTA and CDR2 FQGNSA. CDR3 in DNA: TGTGCCAGCAGCTTAGTTATAGGGGTAAATCAGCCCCAGCATTTT. Its protein is CASSLVIGVNQPQHF.

This rearrangement joins TRBV20-1 to TRBJ1-3; D is uncertain. CDR1 and CDR2 (germline): DFQATT, SNEGSKA (reference sequence). The CDR3 has 16 amino acids. Trimming cost V 2 bases and J 0 bases, with 14 bases left between them. CDR3 nucleotides: TGCAGTGCTAGATTACCCGGGCTCATCTCTGGAAACACCATATATTTT. Its protein is CSARLPGLISGNTIYF.

Here the CDR3 reads CASSATGDSGNTIYF. The DNA of the CDR3 is TGCGCCAGCAGCGCAACAGGGGACTCTGGAAACACCATATATTTT. The gene calls are TRBV5-1 and TRBJ1-3; 7 bases agree with TRBD1. Germline V gene lookup returns CDR1 SGHRS and CDR2 YFSETQ. Unmatched junction bases numbered 4, after V lost 4 bases and J lost 0 bases. The CDR3 runs 15 residues.

This clonotype has a handful of counts. This chain connects TRBV11-2 to TRBJ2-4; D remains unclear. The CDR3 runs 18 residues. Trimming pared 0 bases from V and 0 bases from J, leaving 15 bases between. CDR1 and CDR2 (germline): SGHAT, FQNNGV. The CDR3 protein is CASSLDIQISIAKNIQYF. DNA for the CDR3: TGTGCCAGCAGCTTAGATATCCAGATTTCCATAGCCAAAAACATTCAGTACTTC.

This clonotype has just a few counts. The rearrangement uses TRBV12-3 or TRBV12-4 and TRBJ1-3; D gene ambiguous. V was pared by 3 bases and J by 0 bases, with 12 bases between. The CDR3 has 16 residues. CDR3 protein: CASSFGLQSSGNTIYF. In DNA form, the CDR3 reads TGTGCCAGCAGTTTTGGGCTGCAAAGCTCTGGAAACACCATATATTTT.

V usage is TRBV7-2 and J usage is TRBJ2-3; 11 bases match TRBD2. Trimming took 0 bases from V and 5 from J; bases not matched to a gene: 10. Germline assignment: CDR1 SGHTA and CDR2 FQGNSA. The length of the CDR3 is 18 residues. CDR3 nucleotide sequence: TGTGCCAGCAGCTTAGCGTCCTTTAGCGGGGGGGCGGTAGATACGCAGTATTTT. Its protein is CASSLASFSGGAVDTQYF.

This clonotype was found many times. This chain uses TRBV20-1 with TRBJ1-2; D is uncertain. CDR1 is DFQATT and CDR2 is SNEGSKA in the germline V gene (reference sequence). The CDR3 is made up of 10 amino acids. The germline V and J ends were trimmed by 5 bases and 6 bases, with 7 bases remaining between them. For the CDR3, the DNA is TGCAGTGCTTCCCCACATGGCTACACCTTC. Residues: CSASPHGYTF.

This chain joins TRBV19 and TRBJ2-7, with D maybe TRBD1 (6 bases). Trimming cost V 3 bases and J 7 bases, with 16 bases left between them. CDR1 LNHDA and CDR2 SQIVND come from the germline V gene (reference sequence). The length of the CDR3 is 14 residues. CDR3 DNA: TGTGCCAGTAGTATTCCAGGGGCCCTACGGGAGCAGTACTTC. Encoded protein: CASSIPGALREQYF.

This clonotype was recorded many times. The V gene is TRBV6-5, the J gene TRBJ2-1; D is undetermined. CDR1 and CDR2 from the germline V gene are MNHEY and SVGAGI. The CDR3 totals 13 residues. Trimming shortened V by 7 bases and J by 8 bases, and 15 bases separated the two germline ends. The CDR3 region has the DNA TGTGCCAGCAAGGTACACTTACGGGATGAGCAGTTCTTC. Its translation: CASKVHLRDEQFF.

In this sample, this clonotype turned up a few times. The chain carries TRBV7-8 and TRBJ2-3, with D perhaps TRBD1 (6 bases). V lost 5 bases and J lost 1, with 16 bases in between. This CDR3 comprises 16 residues. The germline V gene has CDR1 SGHVS and CDR2 FQNEAQ. CDR3 DNA: TGTGCCAGCAGCCGAGCACAGGGTTTAGGCACAGATACGCAGTATTTT. Its protein is CASSRAQGLGTDTQYF.

This clonotype was seen repeatedly, ten times or more. V gene TRBV20-1 combines with J gene TRBJ2-3, with D possibly matching TRBD1 (7 bases). Trimming took 6 bases from V and 0 from J, leaving 13 bases between them. Germline assignment: CDR1 DFQATT and CDR2 SNEGSKA (reference sequence). This CDR3 is 14 amino acids long. CDR3: CSALRGASTDTQYF. DNA of the CDR3: TGCAGTGCCCTCAGGGGGGCTAGCACAGATACGCAGTATTTT.

This clonotype was counted many times. The rearrangement links TRBV7-2 to TRBJ2-7; 9 bases line up with TRBD1. Germline CDR1 and CDR2: SGHTA and FQGNSA. The ends lost 10 bases at V and 4 bases at J; junction bases unmatched: 11. There are 14 residues in the CDR3. CDR3 DNA sequence: TGTGCCACCCAACGGGACAGGGCGGAGTACGAGCAGTACTTC. Amino acid sequence: CATQRDRAEYEQYF.

This chain uses TRBV11-2 with TRBJ2-2, with 9 positions matching TRBD2. The CDR3 extends over 17 amino acids. Trimming took 1 base from V and 3 from J; bases not matched to a gene: 6. Germline loops: CDR1 SGHAT, CDR2 FQNNGV. DNA of the CDR3: TGTGCCAGCAGCTTAGTTGCGGGGGGGCCGTACACCGGGGAGCTGTTTTTT. It specifies CASSLVAGGPYTGELFF. The full variable domain, with the rest looked up from reference TRBV11-2 and TRBJ2-2, is EAGVAQSPRYKIIEKRQSVAFWCNPISGHATLYWYQQILGQGPKLLIQFQNNGVVDDSQLPKDRFSAERLKGVDSTLKIQPAKLEDSAVYLCASSLVAGGPYTGELFFGEGSRLTVL.

This chain links TRBV7-9 with TRBJ1-1; perhaps TRBD1 as D (6 bases). Germline loops: CDR1 SEHNR, CDR2 FQNEAQ (reference sequence). V dropped 5 bases and J dropped 8 bases, with 12 bases sitting between them. The CDR3 is 12 residues long. CDR3 residues: CASSLRTAEAFF. In nucleotides, the CDR3 is TGTGCCAGCAGCCTTCGGACAGCGGAAGCTTTCTTT.

There are a few counts of this clonotype. The CDR3 region has the DNA TGTGCCACCATTAGGACAGGGCCGTATAATTCACCCCTCCACTTT. This gives the protein CATIRTGPYNSPLHF. The V gene is TRBV24-1, the J gene TRBJ1-6; 8 bases agree with TRBD1. Trimming at V came to 8 bases and at J to 4 bases, leaving 6 bases not matched to a gene. The CDR3 contains 15 residues. Looked up from germline, CDR1 is KGHDR and CDR2 is SFDVKD.